This T cell receptor (beta chain) was recovered during a study of healthy donors' naive CD4 and CD8 T cells. TCR libraries were built from 450 to 650 ng of total RNA by linear amplification. TCRdb reprocessed the reads with MiXCR, giving one entry per CDR3 protein. This sample has around 180,000 distinct CDR3 sequences, with about four fifths found just once. A word on this clonotype: As yet, its antigen is unknown.

General study findings and limits: Naive CD4+ and CD8+ cells reportedly differed in usage of most V and J genes. About 13% of CD4/CD8 propensity variance appeared explained by V, J and CDR3 charge.

Germline CDR1 reads SQVTM; CDR2 reads ANQGSEA. The CDR3 covers 14 residues. V was pared by 8 bases and J by 0 bases, with 16 bases between. Naive T cells were sorted: CD4+CD8-CD45RO-CD45RA+ for CD4+, CD8+CD4-CD45RA+CD27bright for CD8+. Specimen: naive CD4+ and CD8+ T cells sorted from blood, pooled from several donors. The receptor was derived from a pool of human donors in good health; the sample pools cells from several healthy donors. The rearrangement uses TRBV29-1 and TRBJ1-1; possible D gene TRBD1, 6 bases. The CDR3 bases are TGCAGCTCAAAAGGGGGGACGATGAACACTGAAGCTTTCTTT. Its translation: CSSKGGTMNTEAFF. Full variable domain (rest looked up from reference TRBV29-1 and TRBJ1-1): SAVISQKPSRDICQRGTSLTIQCQVDSQVTMMFWYRQQPGQSLTLIATANQGSEATYESGFVIDKFPISRPNLTFSTLTVSNMSPEDSSIYLCSSKGGTMNTEAFFGQGTRLTVV.